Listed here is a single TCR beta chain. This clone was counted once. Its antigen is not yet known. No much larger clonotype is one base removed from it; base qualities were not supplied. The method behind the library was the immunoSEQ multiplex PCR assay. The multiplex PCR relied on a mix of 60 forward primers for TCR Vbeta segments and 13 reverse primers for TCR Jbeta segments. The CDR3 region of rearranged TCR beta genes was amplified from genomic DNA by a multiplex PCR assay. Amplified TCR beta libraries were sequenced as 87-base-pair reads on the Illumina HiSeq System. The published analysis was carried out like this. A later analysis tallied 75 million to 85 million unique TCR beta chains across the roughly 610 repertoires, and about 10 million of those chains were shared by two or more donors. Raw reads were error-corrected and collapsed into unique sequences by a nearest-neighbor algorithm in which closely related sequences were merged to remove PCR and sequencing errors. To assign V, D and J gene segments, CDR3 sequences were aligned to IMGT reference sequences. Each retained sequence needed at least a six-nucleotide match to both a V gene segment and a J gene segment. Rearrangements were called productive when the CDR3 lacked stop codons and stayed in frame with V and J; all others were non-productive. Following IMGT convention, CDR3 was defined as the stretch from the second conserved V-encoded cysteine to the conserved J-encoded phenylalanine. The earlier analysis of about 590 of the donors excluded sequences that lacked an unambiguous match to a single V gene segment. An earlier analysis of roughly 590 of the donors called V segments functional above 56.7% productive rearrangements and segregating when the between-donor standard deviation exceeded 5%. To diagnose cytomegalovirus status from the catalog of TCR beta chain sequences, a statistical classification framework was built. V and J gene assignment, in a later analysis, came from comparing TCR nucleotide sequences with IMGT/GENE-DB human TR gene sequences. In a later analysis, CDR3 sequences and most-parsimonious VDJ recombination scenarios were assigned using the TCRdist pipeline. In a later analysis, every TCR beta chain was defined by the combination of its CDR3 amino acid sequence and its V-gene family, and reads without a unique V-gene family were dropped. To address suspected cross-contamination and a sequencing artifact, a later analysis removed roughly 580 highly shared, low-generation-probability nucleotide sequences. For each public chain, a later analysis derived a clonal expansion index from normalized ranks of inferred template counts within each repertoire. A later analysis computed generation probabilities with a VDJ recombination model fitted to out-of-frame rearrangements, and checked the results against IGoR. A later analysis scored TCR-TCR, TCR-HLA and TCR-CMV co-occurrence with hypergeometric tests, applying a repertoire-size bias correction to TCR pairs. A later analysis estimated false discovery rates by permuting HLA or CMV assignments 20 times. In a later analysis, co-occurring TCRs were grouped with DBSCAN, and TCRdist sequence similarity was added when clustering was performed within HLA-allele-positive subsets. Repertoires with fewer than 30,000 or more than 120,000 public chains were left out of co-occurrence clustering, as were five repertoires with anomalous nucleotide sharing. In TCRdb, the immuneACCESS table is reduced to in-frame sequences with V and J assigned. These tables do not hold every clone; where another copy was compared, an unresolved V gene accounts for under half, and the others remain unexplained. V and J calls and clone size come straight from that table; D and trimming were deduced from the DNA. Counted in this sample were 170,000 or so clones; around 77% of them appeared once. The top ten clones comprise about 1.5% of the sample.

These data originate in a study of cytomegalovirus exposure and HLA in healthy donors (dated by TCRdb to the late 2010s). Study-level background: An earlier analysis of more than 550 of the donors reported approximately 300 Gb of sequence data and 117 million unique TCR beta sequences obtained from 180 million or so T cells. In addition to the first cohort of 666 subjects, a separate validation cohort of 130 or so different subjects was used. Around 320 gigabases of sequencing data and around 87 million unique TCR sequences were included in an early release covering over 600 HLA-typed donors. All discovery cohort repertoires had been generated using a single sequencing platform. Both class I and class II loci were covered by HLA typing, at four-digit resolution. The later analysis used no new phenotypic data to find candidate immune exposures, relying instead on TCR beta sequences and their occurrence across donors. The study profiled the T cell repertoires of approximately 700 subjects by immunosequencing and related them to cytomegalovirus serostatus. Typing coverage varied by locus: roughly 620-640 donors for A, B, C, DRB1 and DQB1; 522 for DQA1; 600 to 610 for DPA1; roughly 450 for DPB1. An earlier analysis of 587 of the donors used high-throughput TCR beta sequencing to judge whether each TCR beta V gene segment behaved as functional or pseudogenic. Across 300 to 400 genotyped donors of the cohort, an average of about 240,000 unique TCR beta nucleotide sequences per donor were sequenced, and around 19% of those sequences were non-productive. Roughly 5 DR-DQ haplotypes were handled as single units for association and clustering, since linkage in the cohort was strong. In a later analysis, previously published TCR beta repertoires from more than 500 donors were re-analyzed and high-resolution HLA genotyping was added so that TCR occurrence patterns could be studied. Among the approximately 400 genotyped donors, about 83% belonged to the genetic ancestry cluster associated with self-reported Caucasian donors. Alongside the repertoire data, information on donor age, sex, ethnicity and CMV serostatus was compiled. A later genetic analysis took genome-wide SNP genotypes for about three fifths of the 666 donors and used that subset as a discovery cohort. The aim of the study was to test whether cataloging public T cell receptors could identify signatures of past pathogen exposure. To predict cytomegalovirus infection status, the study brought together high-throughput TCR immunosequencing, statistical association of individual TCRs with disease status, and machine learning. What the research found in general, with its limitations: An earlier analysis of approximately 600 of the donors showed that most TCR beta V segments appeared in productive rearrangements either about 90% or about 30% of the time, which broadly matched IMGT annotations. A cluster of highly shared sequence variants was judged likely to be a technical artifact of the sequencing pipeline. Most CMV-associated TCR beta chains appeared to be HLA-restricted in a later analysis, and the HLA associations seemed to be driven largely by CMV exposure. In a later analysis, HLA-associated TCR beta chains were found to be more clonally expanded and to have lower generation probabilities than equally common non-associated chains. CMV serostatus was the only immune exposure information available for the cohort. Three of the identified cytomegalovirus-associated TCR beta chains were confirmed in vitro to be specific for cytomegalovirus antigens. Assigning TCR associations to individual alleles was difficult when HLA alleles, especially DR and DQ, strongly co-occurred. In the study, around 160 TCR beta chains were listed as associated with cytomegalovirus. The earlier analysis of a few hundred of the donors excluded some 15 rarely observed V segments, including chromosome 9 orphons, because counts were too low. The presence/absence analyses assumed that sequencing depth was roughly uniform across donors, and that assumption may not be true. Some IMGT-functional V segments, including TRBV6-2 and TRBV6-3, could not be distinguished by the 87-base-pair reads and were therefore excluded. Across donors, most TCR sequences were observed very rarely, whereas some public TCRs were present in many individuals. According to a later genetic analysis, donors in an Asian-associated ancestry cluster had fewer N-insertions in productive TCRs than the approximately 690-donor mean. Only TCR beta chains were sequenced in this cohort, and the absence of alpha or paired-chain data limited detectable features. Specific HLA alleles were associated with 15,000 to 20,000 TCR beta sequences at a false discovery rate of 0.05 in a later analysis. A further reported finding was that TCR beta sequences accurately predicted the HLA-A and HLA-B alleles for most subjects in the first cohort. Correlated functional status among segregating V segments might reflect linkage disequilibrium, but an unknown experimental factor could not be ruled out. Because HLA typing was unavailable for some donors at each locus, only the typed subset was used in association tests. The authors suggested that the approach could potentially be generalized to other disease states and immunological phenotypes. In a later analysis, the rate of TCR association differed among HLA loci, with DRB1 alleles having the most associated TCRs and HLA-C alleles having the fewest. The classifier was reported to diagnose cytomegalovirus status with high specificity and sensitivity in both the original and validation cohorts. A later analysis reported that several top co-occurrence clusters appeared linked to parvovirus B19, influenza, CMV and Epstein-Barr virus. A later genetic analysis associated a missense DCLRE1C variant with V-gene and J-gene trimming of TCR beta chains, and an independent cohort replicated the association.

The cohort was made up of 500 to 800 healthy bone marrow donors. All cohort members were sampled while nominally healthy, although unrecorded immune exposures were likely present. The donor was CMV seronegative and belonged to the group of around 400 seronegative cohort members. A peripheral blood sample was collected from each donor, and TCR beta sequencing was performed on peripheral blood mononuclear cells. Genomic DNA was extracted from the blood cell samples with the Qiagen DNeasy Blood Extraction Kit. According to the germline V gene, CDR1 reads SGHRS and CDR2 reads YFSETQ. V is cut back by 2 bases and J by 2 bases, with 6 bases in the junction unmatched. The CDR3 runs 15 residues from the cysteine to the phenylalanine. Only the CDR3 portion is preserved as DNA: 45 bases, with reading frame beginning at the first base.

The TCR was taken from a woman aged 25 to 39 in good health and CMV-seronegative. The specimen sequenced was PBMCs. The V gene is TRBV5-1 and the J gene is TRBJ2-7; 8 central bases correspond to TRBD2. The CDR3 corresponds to CASSFNGGRTYEQYF. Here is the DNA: TGCGCCAGCAGCTTTAACGGCGGGAGGACCTACGAGCAGTACTTC. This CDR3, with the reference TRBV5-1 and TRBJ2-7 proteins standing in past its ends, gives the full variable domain KAGVTQTPRYLIKTRGQQVTLSCSPISGHRSVSWYQQTPGQGLQFLFEYFSETQRNKGNFPGRFSGRQFSNSRSEMNVSTLELGDSALYLCASSFNGGRTYEQYFGPGTRLTVT.